The clone carrying this T cell receptor beta chain was counted a few times. Its antigen is undetermined. This record belongs to a study of cytomegalovirus exposure and HLA in healthy donors. Points from the study as a whole: The study had only CMV serostatus as immune exposure information. A cluster of highly shared sequence variants was likely a sequencing artifact.

PCR amplification relied on 60 Vbeta primers (plus 13 Jbeta primers). Clones were sequenced by immunoSEQ multiplex PCR, and TCRdb holds only the in-frame ones, with some missing. In the table there are approximately 100,000 clones, 82% of which are singletons. V was pared by 6 bases and J by 4 bases, with 6 bases of the junction left unmatched. This CDR3 has 15 residues. In germline, CDR1 is MNHNS, CDR2 SASEGT. This TCR was recovered from a man over 45 in good health and CMV-seronegative. The source material was PBMCs. The chain joins TRBV6-1 to TRBJ1-4; 9 bases line up with TRBD1. CDR3 nucleotide sequence: TGTGCCAGCAGGATACCGGGACAGGGTAATGAAAAACTGTTTTTT. Amino acids: CASRIPGQGNEKLFF.